This passage covers 5 T cell receptor beta chains from one sample sequenced in a study of tumor and adjacent non-tumor tissue in lung cancer. TCRbeta libraries were built with three rounds of nested PCR, modified from ARM-PCR. TCRdb ran MiXCR on the multiplex PCR reads and lists one entry per CDR3 protein. Of some 93,000 distinct CDR3 sequences in the sample, about 72% were seen once. This sample's RNA came from whole unsorted tissue. The sample taken for sequencing was lung tumor tissue. Receptor source: a man in his sixties with non-small cell lung cancer.

At least ten counts were recorded for this clonotype. This chain links TRBV12-3 or TRBV12-4 with TRBJ2-1; 9 bases agree with TRBD1. V shed 5 bases, J shed 8 bases, and the junction held 10 bases outside the gene matches. The CDR3 has 15 amino acids. CDR3 region: CASSPGQGRPHEQFF. CDR3 in DNA: TGTGCCAGCAGTCCCGGACAGGGGCGGCCCCATGAGCAGTTCTTC.

The table lists this clonotype with many counts. The chain uses TRBV20-1 and TRBJ2-7; D is uncertain. Trimming removed 3 bases from V and 3 bases from J, with 9 bases in between. The CDR3 runs to 12 residues. Germline V gene lookup returns CDR1 DFQATT and CDR2 SNEGSKA (reference sequence). In DNA, the CDR3 is TGCAGTGCTAGCGCCTCACACTACGAGCAGTACTTC. The encoded protein is CSASASHYEQYF.

V usage is TRBV7-2 and J usage is TRBJ1-2, with a possible D match to TRBD1 (6 bases). This CDR3 has 13 residues. The V and J ends lost 0 bases and 8 bases respectively, with 10 bases between them. Germline V gene data show CDR1 as SGHTA and CDR2 as FQGNSA. The CDR3 nucleotides read TGTGCCAGCAGCTTAGCGGGGGGCGACGGCTACACCTTC. It is translated as CASSLAGGDGYTF.

Remarks on this clonotype: Lacking the conserved final phenylalanine or tryptophan, this CDR3 likely reflects a read error. The chain recombines TRBV11-2 with TRBJ2-1; D is unresolved. The germline gives CDR1 SGHAT, CDR2 FQNNGV. The CDR3 runs 13 residues. With 6 bases removed from V and 4 bases from J, the gap between germline ends came to 10 bases. CDR3 loop: CASSYRGYNEQFL. CDR3 in DNA: TGTGCCAGCAGTTATCGTGGGTACAATGAGCAGTTCTTA.

The CDR3, as DNA: TGTGTCAGTGACAGGGGACGTGACTACGAGCAGTACTTC. This gives the protein CVSDRGRDYEQYF. The chain links TRBV6-2 or TRBV6-3 to TRBJ2-7; 8 bases align to TRBD1. The germline V gene encodes CDR1 MNHEY and CDR2 SVGEGT. The CDR3 consists of 13 residues.